This is a list of T cell receptor beta chains from one sample in a study of regulatory T cells in long-lasting Graves disease. One entry per CDR3 protein results from TCRdb running MiXCR on the multiplex PCR reads. The table includes a few hundred thousand distinct CDR3 sequences, around 21% detected once. The sequences come from peripheral blood mononuclear cells (PBMCs), collected when the disease was refractory, from a patient treated with antithyroid drugs. These receptors all stem from a female donor with Graves disease. The conserved cysteine and the conserved F or W are not part of the CDR3 here. Clone size is not always given. Where it is, it says once, few, many or a class for expanded clones.

J	V	size	CDR3
TRBJ2-7	TRBV19	many	ASSVAGGPSYEQY
TRBJ1-2	TRBV2	few	ASNPRQENYGYT
TRBJ2-1	TRBV28	.	ASSLSAGGYNEQF
TRBJ2-6	TRBV29-1	.	SVEELRYSGANVLT
TRBJ2-5	TRBV7-3	many	ASSSRGLLQETQY
TRBJ2-7	TRBV12-3/TRBV12-4	many	ASSLSGYMIWDGHEQY
TRBJ2-3	TRBV5-1	few	ASKVDRSTDTQY
TRBJ2-7	TRBV6-1	.	ASRRGQGGYYEQY
TRBJ2-5	TRBV6-2/TRBV6-3	many	ASSYGSGSGGETQY
TRBJ2-4	TRBV6-1	many	ASSEPTSGTIVGAKNIQY
TRBJ1-2	TRBV7-2	many	ASSFPGRSYGYT
TRBJ1-4	TRBV20-1	few	SAPPPGGKSFEKLF
TRBJ1-2	TRBV12-3/TRBV12-4	many	ASSPFAGVGYGYT
TRBJ1-1	TRBV7-9	.	ASSLQAPGGSEAF
TRBJ1-5	TRBV4-1	once	ASSQGAGKTGAPRNQPQH
TRBJ2-5	TRBV29-1	once	SVERHLQETQY
TRBJ1-3	TRBV29-1	.	SVEYLSGNTIY
TRBJ2-2	TRBV7-2	.	ASSLTGRSSTGELF
TRBJ2-2	TRBV7-2	few	ASSLARPWSKDTGELF
TRBJ1-5	TRBV7-2	few	ASSLRAGLTSNQPQH
TRBJ1-3	TRBV12-3/TRBV12-4	.	ASTQSGGHPIAGNTIY
TRBJ2-4	TRBV25-1	few	ASTPRETNLNIQY
TRBJ2-5	TRBV7-2	many	ASSPDRRGETQY
TRBJ1-2	TRBV6-2/TRBV6-3	.	ASSSTGSDGYT
TRBJ2-7	TRBV12-5	many	ASGNDPGQGIYYEQY
TRBJ1-5	TRBV2	many	ASKTGQGSYQPQH
TRBJ2-2	TRBV19	.	ASSRRLRDRNTGELF
TRBJ1-2	TRBV19	few	ASTSTGLGYT
TRBJ2-7	TRBV3-1	few	ASSRPGLAGVGEQY
TRBJ2-7	TRBV12-3/TRBV12-4	many	ASSLEGGLLTYEQY
TRBJ1-2	TRBV5-6	.	ASSFGGERGYT
TRBJ2-7	TRBV28	many	ASSLTYLYEQY